This is a list of T cell receptor beta chains from one sample in a study of T cell responses to AZD1222 COVID-19 vaccine. Measured with immunoSEQ multiplex PCR; TCRdb has only the in-frame clones, and not every one. Here the sample spans roughly 98,000 clones, 70% to 85% being singletons. The material sequenced was peripheral blood, taken 28 days after the second AZD1222 dose. The receptors originated from an adult who received the AZD1222 COVID-19 vaccine. Both conserved end residues are part of each CDR3. Fields, in order: clone size, V gene, J gene, D gene, CDR3 protein, CDR3 DNA. The D gene is left open where the match is weak. Not every row has a clone size; where given, it reads once, few, many or a size class.

clone_size: once; v_call: TRBV21-1; j_call: TRBJ2-7; d_call: .; cdr3_aa: CASSKVSRGWRNSTRGSYEQYF; cdr3_nt: TGTGCCAGCAGCAAAGTCTCGAGGGGCTGGCGGAACTCTACTCGGGGCTCCTACGAGCAGTACTTC
clone_size: .; v_call: TRBV11-1; j_call: TRBJ1-3; d_call: .; cdr3_aa: CASRAGNTIYF; cdr3_nt: TGTGCCAGCAGAGCGGGAAACACCATATATTTT
clone_size: once; v_call: TRBV5-4; j_call: TRBJ2-5; d_call: .; cdr3_aa: CASSSRGKETQYF; cdr3_nt: TGTGCCAGCAGCTCCCGGGGCAAAGAGACCCAGTACTTC
clone_size: .; v_call: TRBV11-2; j_call: TRBJ2-2; d_call: .; cdr3_aa: CASSLNGQTGELFF; cdr3_nt: TGTGCCAGCAGCTTAAATGGACAGACCGGGGAGCTGTTTTTT
clone_size: .; v_call: TRBV7-9; j_call: TRBJ2-7; d_call: .; cdr3_aa: CASSPPRGGTYEQYF; cdr3_nt: TGTGCCAGCAGCCCGCCCCGTGGGGGTACTTACGAGCAGTACTTC
clone_size: .; v_call: TRBV5-5; j_call: TRBJ2-7; d_call: .; cdr3_aa: CASSLGGVRSYEQYF; cdr3_nt: TGTGCCAGCAGCTTGGGAGGGGTAAGGTCCTACGAGCAGTACTTC
clone_size: .; v_call: TRBV29-1; j_call: TRBJ2-3; d_call: .; cdr3_aa: CSGGGKSTDTQYF; cdr3_nt: TGCAGCGGCGGAGGGAAGAGCACAGATACGCAGTATTTT
clone_size: few; v_call: TRBV6-5; j_call: TRBJ1-3; d_call: .; cdr3_aa: CASRRIINTIYF; cdr3_nt: TGTGCCAGCAGGCGTATTATAAACACCATATATTTT
clone_size: .; v_call: TRBV24-1; j_call: TRBJ1-4; d_call: TRBD1; cdr3_aa: CATSDWGQGAIDTNEKLFF; cdr3_nt: TGTGCCACCAGTGATTGGGGACAGGGGGCGATTGACACTAATGAAAAACTGTTTTTT
clone_size: once; v_call: TRBV9; j_call: TRBJ1-1; d_call: TRBD1; cdr3_aa: CASSKTGGEVTEAFF; cdr3_nt: TGTGCCAGCAGCAAAACAGGGGGCGAGGTCACTGAAGCTTTCTTT
clone_size: .; v_call: TRBV5-1; j_call: TRBJ2-7; d_call: TRBD2; cdr3_aa: CASSFRGGAYEQYF; cdr3_nt: TGCGCCAGCAGCTTCCGCGGGGGGGCCTACGAGCAGTACTTC
clone_size: .; v_call: TRBV3-1/TRBV3-2; j_call: TRBJ1-1; d_call: TRBD1; cdr3_aa: CASSPQQGEVNTEAFF; cdr3_nt: TGTGCCAGCAGCCCCCAACAGGGGGAGGTGAACACTGAAGCTTTCTTT
clone_size: once; v_call: TRBV18; j_call: TRBJ1-4; d_call: .; cdr3_aa: CASSPGAVDEKLFF; cdr3_nt: TGTGCCAGCTCACCAGGAGCGGTCGATGAAAAACTGTTTTTT
clone_size: .; v_call: TRBV12-3/TRBV12-4; j_call: TRBJ1-5; d_call: .; cdr3_aa: CASSFTGNQPQHF; cdr3_nt: TGTGCCAGCAGTTTTACGGGCAATCAGCCCCAGCATTTT
clone_size: .; v_call: TRBV6-1; j_call: TRBJ1-1; d_call: .; cdr3_aa: CASSELGVRVTEAFF; cdr3_nt: TGTGCCAGCAGTGAGCTGGGCGTCCGGGTCACTGAAGCTTTCTTT
clone_size: .; v_call: TRBV7-8; j_call: TRBJ2-7; d_call: .; cdr3_aa: CASSWTGGAYEQYF; cdr3_nt: TGTGCCAGCAGCTGGACCGGCGGCGCGTACGAGCAGTACTTC
clone_size: .; v_call: TRBV5-1; j_call: TRBJ2-1; d_call: .; cdr3_aa: CASSYRTFSYNEQFF; cdr3_nt: TGCGCCAGCAGCTACCGGACGTTCTCCTACAATGAGCAGTTCTTC
clone_size: .; v_call: TRBV10-3; j_call: TRBJ1-6; d_call: .; cdr3_aa: CAISARTANSPLHF; cdr3_nt: TGTGCCATCAGTGCAAGGACAGCAAATTCACCCCTCCACTTT
clone_size: .; v_call: TRBV5-4; j_call: TRBJ1-5; d_call: TRBD1; cdr3_aa: CASSLDRGQDQPQHF; cdr3_nt: TGTGCCAGCAGCTTGGACAGGGGGCAAGATCAGCCCCAGCATTTT
clone_size: .; v_call: TRBV5-6; j_call: TRBJ2-7; d_call: .; cdr3_aa: CASSLWGGLSYEQYF; cdr3_nt: TGTGCCAGCAGTCTCTGGGGCGGGCTCTCCTACGAGCAGTACTTC
clone_size: .; v_call: TRBV15; j_call: TRBJ2-7; d_call: .; cdr3_aa: CATSRGPAYEQYF; cdr3_nt: TGTGCCACCAGCAGAGGTCCCGCGTACGAGCAGTACTTC
clone_size: .; v_call: TRBV3-1/TRBV3-2; j_call: TRBJ2-3; d_call: TRBD2; cdr3_aa: CASSQPYGWGGPDTQYF; cdr3_nt: TGTGCCAGCAGCCAACCGTACGGGTGGGGAGGGCCAGATACGCAGTATTTT
clone_size: .; v_call: TRBV6-4; j_call: TRBJ2-2; d_call: .; cdr3_aa: CASRDPDTGELFF; cdr3_nt: TGTGCCAGCAGAGACCCGGACACCGGGGAGCTGTTTTTT
clone_size: .; v_call: TRBV9; j_call: TRBJ2-1; d_call: .; cdr3_aa: CASSVDVFPAYEQFF; cdr3_nt: TGTGCCAGCAGCGTAGACGTCTTCCCGGCATATGAGCAGTTCTTC
clone_size: .; v_call: TRBV29-1; j_call: TRBJ2-7; d_call: TRBD1; cdr3_aa: CSASGTGDSYEQYF; cdr3_nt: TGCAGCGCTTCCGGGACAGGGGATTCGTACGAGCAGTACTTC
clone_size: .; v_call: TRBV5-1; j_call: TRBJ1-1; d_call: .; cdr3_aa: CASSRVNTEAFF; cdr3_nt: TGCGCCAGCAGCCGAGTGAACACTGAAGCTTTCTTT
clone_size: .; v_call: TRBV12-3/TRBV12-4; j_call: TRBJ2-1; d_call: .; cdr3_aa: CASSRAGGNEQFF; cdr3_nt: TGTGCCAGCAGCCGCGCTGGAGGCAATGAGCAGTTCTTC
clone_size: .; v_call: TRBV7-9; j_call: TRBJ2-5; d_call: TRBD1; cdr3_aa: CASSFTDRDATQYF; cdr3_nt: TGTGCCAGCAGCTTCACGGACAGGGACGCGACCCAGTACTTC
clone_size: .; v_call: TRBV7-8; j_call: TRBJ2-5; d_call: .; cdr3_aa: CASSPAETQYF; cdr3_nt: TGTGCCAGCAGCCCCGCGGAGACCCAGTACTTC
clone_size: .; v_call: TRBV19; j_call: TRBJ1-4; d_call: .; cdr3_aa: CASSIGAGPYEKLFF; cdr3_nt: TGTGCCAGTAGTATAGGGGCAGGGCCATATGAAAAACTGTTTTTT
clone_size: .; v_call: TRBV5-1; j_call: TRBJ2-3; d_call: TRBD1; cdr3_aa: CASSSGRGRDTQYF; cdr3_nt: TGCGCCAGCAGTAGTGGCAGGGGGAGAGATACGCAGTATTTT
clone_size: .; v_call: TRBV6-6; j_call: TRBJ1-5; d_call: .; cdr3_aa: CASRRDSNQPQHF; cdr3_nt: TGTGCCAGCAGGCGAGATAGCAATCAGCCCCAGCATTTT
clone_size: .; v_call: TRBV27; j_call: TRBJ2-3; d_call: .; cdr3_aa: CASSRREWGTDTQYF; cdr3_nt: TGTGCCAGCTCTAGAAGGGAGTGGGGCACAGATACGCAGTATTTT
clone_size: few; v_call: TRBV27; j_call: TRBJ1-1; d_call: .; cdr3_aa: CASGGGSEAFF; cdr3_nt: TGTGCCAGCGGAGGCGGATCTGAAGCTTTCTTT
clone_size: few; v_call: TRBV27; j_call: TRBJ1-5; d_call: .; cdr3_aa: CASRASGGPGQPQHF; cdr3_nt: TGTGCCAGCAGAGCGAGCGGGGGGCCCGGTCAGCCCCAGCATTTT
clone_size: .; v_call: TRBV6-4; j_call: TRBJ2-2; d_call: .; cdr3_aa: CASRPQGWTGELFF; cdr3_nt: TGTGCCAGCAGACCACAGGGTTGGACCGGGGAGCTGTTTTTT
clone_size: .; v_call: TRBV7-9; j_call: TRBJ2-1; d_call: .; cdr3_aa: CASSLRNEQFF; cdr3_nt: TGTGCCAGCAGCTTGAGGAATGAGCAGTTCTTC
clone_size: once; v_call: TRBV24-1; j_call: TRBJ2-5; d_call: .; cdr3_aa: CATSAPGKETQYF; cdr3_nt: TGTGCCACCAGTGCCCCGGGAAAAGAGACCCAGTACTTC
clone_size: .; v_call: TRBV11-1; j_call: TRBJ2-3; d_call: .; cdr3_aa: CASSLAKGYSDTQYF; cdr3_nt: TGTGCCAGCAGCTTAGCGAAGGGTTATTCAGATACGCAGTATTTT
clone_size: .; v_call: TRBV19; j_call: TRBJ1-1; d_call: .; cdr3_aa: CASSIASPVTGTNTEAFF; cdr3_nt: TGTGCCAGTAGTATTGCGAGCCCCGTTACCGGGACTAACACTGAAGCTTTCTTT
clone_size: .; v_call: TRBV29-1; j_call: TRBJ2-3; d_call: TRBD2; cdr3_aa: CSVPGLAGETCYF; cdr3_nt: TGCAGCGTCCCCGGACTAGCGGGGGAGACCTGCTATTTT
clone_size: .; v_call: TRBV5-4; j_call: TRBJ1-2; d_call: TRBD1; cdr3_aa: CASSSGQGAYGYTF; cdr3_nt: TGTGCCAGCAGCTCGGGACAGGGGGCTTATGGCTACACCTTC
clone_size: once; v_call: TRBV10-3; j_call: TRBJ2-3; d_call: TRBD2; cdr3_aa: CAILAGGPDTQYF; cdr3_nt: TGTGCCATCTTAGCGGGGGGTCCAGATACGCAGTATTTT
clone_size: .; v_call: TRBV30; j_call: TRBJ1-5; d_call: TRBD1; cdr3_aa: CAWQQGGGNQPQHF; cdr3_nt: TGTGCCTGGCAACAGGGGGGTGGCAATCAGCCCCAGCATTTT
clone_size: .; v_call: TRBV7-2; j_call: TRBJ1-2; d_call: .; cdr3_aa: CASSPAREAGYTF; cdr3_nt: TGTGCCAGCAGCCCAGCCCGGGAGGCGGGCTACACCTTC
clone_size: .; v_call: TRBV5-5; j_call: TRBJ2-5; d_call: .; cdr3_aa: CASSLEGSKTQYF; cdr3_nt: TGTGCCAGCAGCTTGGAAGGGAGTAAGACCCAGTACTTC
clone_size: .; v_call: TRBV11-2; j_call: TRBJ2-7; d_call: .; cdr3_aa: CASSLEATPNYEQYF; cdr3_nt: TGTGCCAGCAGCTTAGAAGCTACCCCGAACTACGAGCAGTACTTC
clone_size: .; v_call: TRBV19; j_call: TRBJ1-2; d_call: .; cdr3_aa: CASSIDPRIHTRGYTF; cdr3_nt: TGTGCCAGTAGTATAGACCCCAGGATTCATACCCGCGGCTACACCTTC
clone_size: once; v_call: TRBV11-1; j_call: TRBJ2-3; d_call: TRBD2; cdr3_aa: CASSLESSGDTDTQYF; cdr3_nt: TGTGCCAGCAGCTTAGAGTCTAGCGGCGACACAGATACGCAGTATTTT